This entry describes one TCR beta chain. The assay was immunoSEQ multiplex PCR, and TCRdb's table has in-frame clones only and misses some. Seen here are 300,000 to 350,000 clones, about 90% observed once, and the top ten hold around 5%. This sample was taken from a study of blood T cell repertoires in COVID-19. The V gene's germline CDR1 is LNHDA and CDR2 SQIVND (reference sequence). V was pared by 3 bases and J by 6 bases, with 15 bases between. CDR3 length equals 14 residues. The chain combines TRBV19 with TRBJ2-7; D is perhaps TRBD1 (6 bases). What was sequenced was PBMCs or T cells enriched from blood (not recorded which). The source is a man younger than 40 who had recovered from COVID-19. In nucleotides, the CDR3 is TGTGCCAGTAGTATGAGGATGAACAGGGTCGAGCAGTACTTC. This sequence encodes CASSMRMNRVEQYF.